The 18 T cell receptor beta chains listed next were all sequenced from one sample in a study of cytomegalovirus exposure and HLA in healthy donors. The assay was immunoSEQ multiplex PCR, and TCRdb's table has in-frame clones only and misses some. The sample has around 200,000 clones, about three quarters seen once. The specimen sequenced was PBMCs. The source is a woman aged 25 to 45 in good health and CMV-seronegative.

Points on this clone: The junction departs from germline at one end; a sequencing error may be responsible. The rearrangement uses TRBV27 and TRBJ1-5, with D perhaps TRBD1 (5 bases). This CDR3 is 13 amino acids long. Germline V CDR1 and CDR2: MNHEY, SMNVEV (reference sequence). As DNA, the CDR3 is TGTGCCAGCAGTTTATCGATTGGGGGGGTGGGATATTTT. Translation: CASSLSIGGVGYF.

The chain combines TRBV10-1 with TRBJ2-1; D may be TRBD1 (6 bases). This CDR3 comprises 16 residues. V was clipped by 0 bases and J by 4 bases, with 13 bases between them. Germline CDR1 is WNHNN and CDR2 is SYGVQD (reference sequence). CDR3 sequence reads: CASSESSRGYYNEQFF. The DNA of the CDR3 is TGCGCCAGCAGTGAGTCTTCCAGGGGTTATTACAATGAGCAGTTCTTC.

The chain uses TRBV6-5 and TRBJ2-7, with D possibly matching TRBD2 (6 bases). Germline lookup yields CDR1 MNHEY and CDR2 SVGAGI. Trimming took off 6 bases at V and 1 base at J, with 10 bases between the two ends. CDR3 length: 13 residues. CDR3 residues: CASSRGYSYEQYF. CDR3 in DNA: TGTGCCAGCAGCCGGGGGTATTCCTACGAGCAGTACTTC.

V and J are TRBV6-5 and TRBJ1-2, with 10 bases fitting TRBD1. Germline-derived CDR1 and CDR2 are MNHEY and SVGAGI. V lost 6 bases to trimming and J lost 2 bases; unmatched junction nucleotides: 6. This CDR3 spans 15 amino acids. The CDR3 protein is CASSSGQGGNYGYTF. CDR3 coding DNA: TGTGCCAGCAGCTCTGGACAGGGGGGCAACTATGGCTACACCTTC.

V gene TRBV28 combines with J gene TRBJ1-5; tentatively, D is TRBD1 (5 bases). CDR1 and CDR2 (germline): MDHEN, SYDVKM. The CDR3 sequence is 13 residues long. The V end was cut by 6 bases, the J end by 2 bases, with 8 bases between. The CDR3 nucleotides are TGTGCCAGCAGGGTACAGGGCAATCAGCCCCAGCATTTT. Amino acids: CASRVQGNQPQHF.

The chain couples TRBV6-6 to TRBJ1-1; D gene ambiguous. The germline gives CDR1 MNHNY, CDR2 SVGAGI (reference sequence). This CDR3 comprises 13 residues. V was shortened by 5 bases and J by 1 base, with 8 bases between the two germline ends. The CDR3 DNA follows: TGTGCCAGCAGTCCTTTGAGGAACACTGAAGCTTTCTTT. It codes for CASSPLRNTEAFF.

As regards this clone: The same CDR3 also results from other DNA sequences found in this sample. The gene calls are TRBV30 and TRBJ2-3; TRBD2 agrees at 8 bases. Unmatched junction bases numbered 4, after V lost 0 bases and J lost 2 bases. The CDR3 contains 15 residues. Germline CDR1 GTSNPN, CDR2 SVGIG (reference sequence). In DNA form, the CDR3 reads TGTGCCTGGAGTGTACTCGGACTAGCCACAGATACGCAGTATTTT. As protein: CAWSVLGLATDTQYF.

This chain links TRBV6-5 with TRBJ2-7; D is uncertain. CDR3 length: 11 residues. V lost 6 bases to trimming and J lost 4 bases, with 7 bases between them. Germline-derived CDR1 and CDR2 are MNHEY and SVGAGI. CDR3 bases: TGTGCCAGCAGCCGAGCTTACGAGCAGTACTTC. Its protein is CASSRAYEQYF.

V is TRBV4-1 and J is TRBJ2-7; 11 bases line up with TRBD2. The length of the CDR3 is 17 residues. Trimming at V came to 1 base and at J to 4 bases, leaving 9 bases not matched to a gene. Germline lookup yields CDR1 MGHRA and CDR2 YSYEKL. CDR3 protein: CASSQGGWTSGLYEQYF. The CDR3 bases are TGCGCCAGCAGCCAAGGCGGTTGGACTAGCGGGCTTTACGAGCAGTACTTC.

The rearrangement links TRBV5-1 to TRBJ1-2, with D uncertain. The CDR3 spans 13 residues. Germline CDR1 SGHRS, CDR2 YFSETQ. Deletions cut 4 bases from V and 0 bases from J, with 7 bases between. Here the CDR3 reads CASSRTANYGYTF. CDR3 coding DNA: TGCGCCAGCAGCCGAACTGCTAACTATGGCTACACCTTC. Variable domain in full (rest from reference TRBV5-1 and TRBJ1-2): KAGVTQTPRYLIKTRGQQVTLSCSPISGHRSVSWYQQTPGQGLQFLFEYFSETQRNKGNFPGRFSGRQFSNSRSEMNVSTLELGDSALYLCASSRTANYGYTFGSGTRLTVV.

The genes are TRBV5-1 and TRBJ1-1; TRBD1 aligns across 7 bases. The V gene end was trimmed by 1 base and the J gene end by 6 bases; junction bases not matched to a gene: 6. CDR3 size: 14 residues. Germline CDR1 reads SGHRS; CDR2 reads YFSETQ. The CDR3 loop reads CASSLSTGTAEAFF. DNA of the CDR3: TGCGCCAGCAGCTTGTCCACGGGGACAGCTGAAGCTTTCTTT.

The chain combines TRBV15 with TRBJ2-3; D gene ambiguous. Germline V CDR1 and CDR2: LNHNV, YYDKDF (reference sequence). The CDR3 is 14 amino acids. V was cut by 0 bases and J by 4 bases, with 8 bases left in between. The CDR3, as DNA: TGTGCCACCAGCAGAGATCAGGTCCCAGATACGCAGTATTTT. It translates to CATSRDQVPDTQYF.

This clone has a handful of counts. V is TRBV2 and J is TRBJ1-5, with TRBD1 identical over 7 bases. The germline V gene has CDR1 SNHLY and CDR2 FYNNEI. With 4 bases clipped from V and 4 bases from J, the junction kept 4 bases outside the gene matches. The CDR3 is 14 amino acids. Here the CDR3 DNA reads TGTGCCAGCAGTGGGGACAGTCCTAATCAGCCCCAGCATTTT. It translates to CASSGDSPNQPQHF.

The chain has TRBV18 and TRBJ2-7, with 8 positions matching TRBD1. The V gene end was trimmed by 4 bases and the J gene end by 6 bases; junction bases not matched to a gene: 8. CDR3 length equals 14 residues. The germline V gene encodes CDR1 KGHSH and CDR2 LQKENI. The CDR3 DNA follows: TGTGCCAGCTCACTAGGGACAGGTAATCTCGAGCAGTACTTC. Amino acids: CASSLGTGNLEQYF.

The chain combines TRBV30 with TRBJ1-1, with a possible D match to TRBD1 (5 bases). V was clipped by 3 bases and J by 2 bases, with 10 bases between them. This CDR3 has 13 amino acids. The germline V gene encodes CDR1 GTSNPN and CDR2 SVGIG (reference sequence). The CDR3 DNA reads as TGTGCCTGGAGAGGACACCTTAACACTGAAGCTTTCTTT. It yields the protein CAWRGHLNTEAFF.

V usage is TRBV5-1 and J usage is TRBJ1-5; D is unclear. This CDR3 is 14 amino acids long. V was shortened by 2 bases and J by 7 bases, with 13 bases between the two germline ends. Germline V lookup: CDR1 SGHRS, CDR2 YFSETQ. The CDR3 DNA follows: TGCGCCAGCAGCTTCGAGGGAGGTCGACAGCCCCAGCATTTT. It specifies CASSFEGGRQPQHF. Combining the CDR3 with reference TRBV5-1 and TRBJ1-5 gives the whole variable domain KAGVTQTPRYLIKTRGQQVTLSCSPISGHRSVSWYQQTPGQGLQFLFEYFSETQRNKGNFPGRFSGRQFSNSRSEMNVSTLELGDSALYLCASSFEGGRQPQHFGDGTRLSIL.

The rearrangement uses TRBV6-6 and TRBJ1-4; 10 bases are shared with TRBD1. This CDR3 region has 14 residues. Trimming took 6 bases from V and 8 from J; bases not matched to a gene: 6. In germline, CDR1 is MNHNY, CDR2 SVGAGI (reference sequence). The CDR3 loop is CASRAGQGREKLFF. Written as DNA, the CDR3 is TGTGCCAGCAGGGCGGGACAGGGGAGGGAAAAACTGTTTTTT.

The chain joins TRBV5-1 to TRBJ2-1, with D maybe TRBD2 (5 bases). This CDR3 contains 12 residues. With 4 bases removed from V and 8 bases from J, the gap between germline ends came to 10 bases. CDR1 and CDR2 from the germline V gene are SGHRS and YFSETQ. In DNA form, the CDR3 reads TGCGCCAGCAGCCGACTAAACCATGAGCAGTTCTTC. Translation gives CASSRLNHEQFF.